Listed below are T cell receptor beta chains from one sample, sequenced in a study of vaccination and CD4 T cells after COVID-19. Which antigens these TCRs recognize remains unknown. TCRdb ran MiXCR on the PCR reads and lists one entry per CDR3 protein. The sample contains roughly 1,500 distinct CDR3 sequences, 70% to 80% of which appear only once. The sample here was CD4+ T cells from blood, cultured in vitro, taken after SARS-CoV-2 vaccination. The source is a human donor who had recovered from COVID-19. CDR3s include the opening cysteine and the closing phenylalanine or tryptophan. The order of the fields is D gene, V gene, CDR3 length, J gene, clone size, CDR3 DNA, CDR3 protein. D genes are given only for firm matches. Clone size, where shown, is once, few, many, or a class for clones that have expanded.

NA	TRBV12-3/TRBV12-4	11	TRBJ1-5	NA	TGTGCCAGCGGGATCAATCAGCCCCAGCATTTT	CASGINQPQHF
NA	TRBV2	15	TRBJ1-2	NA	TGTGCCAGCAGAGCAGGGGACATTCCTAACTATGGCTACACCTTC	CASRAGDIPNYGYTF
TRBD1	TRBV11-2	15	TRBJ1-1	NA	TGTGCCAGCAGCTCTGACAGGGTAAGGGGCACTGAAGCTTTCTTT	CASSSDRVRGTEAFF
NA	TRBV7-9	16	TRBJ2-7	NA	TGTGCCAGCAGCTTCGGGGCCGGGATCCTCCCGGGGGAGCAGTACTTC	CASSFGAGILPGEQYF
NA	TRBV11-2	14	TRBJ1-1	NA	TGTGCCAGCAGCGCCCTGAGGAGGAACACTGAAGCTTTCTTT	CASSALRRNTEAFF
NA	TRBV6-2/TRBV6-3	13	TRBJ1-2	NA	TGTGCCAGCAGGCTGACAGGAGATCATGGCTACACCTTC	CASRLTGDHGYTF
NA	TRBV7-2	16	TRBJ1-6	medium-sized	TGTGCCAGCAGCTTAACTCATGGCTCCTATAATTCACCCCTCCACTTT	CASSLTHGSYNSPLHF
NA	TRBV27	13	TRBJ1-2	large	TGTGCCAGCAGTTCAAAGGGTCGCTATGGCTACACCTTC	CASSSKGRYGYTF
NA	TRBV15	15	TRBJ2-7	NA	TGTGCCACCAGCAGAGGCTGGGACTCCACATACGAGCAGTACTTC	CATSRGWDSTYEQYF
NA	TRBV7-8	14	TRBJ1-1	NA	TGTGCCAGCAGCCGAGGATTCATGAACACTGAAGCTTTCTTT	CASSRGFMNTEAFF
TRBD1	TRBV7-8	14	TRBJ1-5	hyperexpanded	TGTGCCAGCAGCTATGACAGGGTAGGTCAGCCCCAGCATTTT	CASSYDRVGQPQHF
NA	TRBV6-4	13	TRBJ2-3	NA	TGTGCCAGCAGTGATGGGAGCACAGATACGCAGTATTTT	CASSDGSTDTQYF
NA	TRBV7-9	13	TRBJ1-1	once	TGTGCCAGCAGCCTACAGGAGAACACTGAAGCTTTCTTT	CASSLQENTEAFF
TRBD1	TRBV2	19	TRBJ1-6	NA	TGTGCCAGCAGTGGCCGGGACAGGGGGCCGAGCTCCTATAATTCACCCCTCCACTTT	CASSGRDRGPSSYNSPLHF
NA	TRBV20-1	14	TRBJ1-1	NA	TGCAGTGAACGGAGGGGAGCTCGGAACACTGAAGCTTTCTTT	CSERRGARNTEAFF
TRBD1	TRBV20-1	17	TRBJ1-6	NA	TGCAGTGCTAGAGATCCCGGCGGGACAGGGGATTATTCACCCCTCCACTTT	CSARDPGGTGDYSPLHF
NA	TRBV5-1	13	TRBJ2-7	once	TGCGCCAGCAGCTCGGGACGGGGCTACGAGCAGTACTTC	CASSSGRGYEQYF